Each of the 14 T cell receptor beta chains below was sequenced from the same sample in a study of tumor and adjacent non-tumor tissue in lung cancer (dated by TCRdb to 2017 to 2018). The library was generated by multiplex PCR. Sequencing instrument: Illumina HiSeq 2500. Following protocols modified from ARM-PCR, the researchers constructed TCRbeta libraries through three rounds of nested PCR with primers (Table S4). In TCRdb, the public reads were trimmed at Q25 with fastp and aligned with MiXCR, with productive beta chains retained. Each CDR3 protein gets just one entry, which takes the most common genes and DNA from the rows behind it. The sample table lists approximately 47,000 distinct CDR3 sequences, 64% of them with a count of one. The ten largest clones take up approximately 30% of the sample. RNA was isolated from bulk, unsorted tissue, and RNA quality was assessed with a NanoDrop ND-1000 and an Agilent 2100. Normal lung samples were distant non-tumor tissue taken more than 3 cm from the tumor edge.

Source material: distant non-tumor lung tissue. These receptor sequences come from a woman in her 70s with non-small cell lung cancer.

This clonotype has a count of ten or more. CDR3 sequence: CASSPFKLGQENIQYF. The DNA for the CDR3 is TGTGCCAGCAGCCCGTTTAAGCTGGGGCAGGAAAACATTCAGTACTTC. V is TRBV21-1 and J is TRBJ2-4; the D call TRBD1 from the table was never checked on the DNA. TRBV21-1 is designated a pseudogene. The CDR3 covers 16 residues.

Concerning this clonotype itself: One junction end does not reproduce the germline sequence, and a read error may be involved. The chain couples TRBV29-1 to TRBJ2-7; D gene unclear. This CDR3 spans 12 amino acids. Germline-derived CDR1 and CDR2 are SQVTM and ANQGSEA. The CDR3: CIVGRLTDEQYF. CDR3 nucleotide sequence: TGCATCGTTGGACGGCTAACGGACGAGCAGTACTTC.

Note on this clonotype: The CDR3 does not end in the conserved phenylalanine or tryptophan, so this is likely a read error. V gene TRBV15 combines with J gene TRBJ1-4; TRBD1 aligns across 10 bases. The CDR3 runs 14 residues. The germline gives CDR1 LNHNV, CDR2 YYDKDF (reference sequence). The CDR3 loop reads CAISRGQGEEKLFL. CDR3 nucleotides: TGTGCCATCAGCAGAGGACAGGGGGAGGAAAAACTGTTTTTG.

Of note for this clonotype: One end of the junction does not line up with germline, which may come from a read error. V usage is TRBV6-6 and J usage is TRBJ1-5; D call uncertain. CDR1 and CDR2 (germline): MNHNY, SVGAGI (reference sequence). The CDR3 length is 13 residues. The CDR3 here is CASSADPNQPQHF. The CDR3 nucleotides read TGCGCCAGCAGCGCGGACCCAAATCAGCCCCAGCATTTT.

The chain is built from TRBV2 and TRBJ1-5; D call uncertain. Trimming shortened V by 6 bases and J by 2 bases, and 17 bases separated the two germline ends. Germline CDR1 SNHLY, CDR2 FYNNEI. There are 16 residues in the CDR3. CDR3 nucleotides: TGTGCCAGCAGGGCCGGACCGCCCGGGGGCAATCAGCCCCAGCATTTT. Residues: CASRAGPPGGNQPQHF.

The CDR3 coding sequence is TGCAGCGTTATCTCCCGGACAGGGCCTTGGGAGTACGAGCAGTACTTC. Amino acid sequence: CSVISRTGPWEYEQYF. The chain carries TRBV29-1 and TRBJ2-7; 8 bases match TRBD1. The CDR3 covers 16 residues. V was pared by 5 bases and J by 4 bases, with 16 bases of the junction left unmatched. The germline CDR1 and CDR2 sequences are SQVTM and ANQGSEA.

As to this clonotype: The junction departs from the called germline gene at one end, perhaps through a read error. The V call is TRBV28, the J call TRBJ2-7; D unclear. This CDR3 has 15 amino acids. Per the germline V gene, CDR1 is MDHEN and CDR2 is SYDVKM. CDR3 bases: TGTACCAGCAGACTCGCGATCTCGGGCCGGTACGAGCAGTACTTC. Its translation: CTSRLAISGRYEQYF. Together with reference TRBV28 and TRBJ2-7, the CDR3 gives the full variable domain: DVKVTQSSRYLVKRTGEKVFLECVQDMDHENMFWYRQDPGLGLRLIYFSYDVKMKEKGDIPEGYSVSREKKERFSLILESASTNQTSMYLCTSRLAISGRYEQYFGPGTRLTVT.

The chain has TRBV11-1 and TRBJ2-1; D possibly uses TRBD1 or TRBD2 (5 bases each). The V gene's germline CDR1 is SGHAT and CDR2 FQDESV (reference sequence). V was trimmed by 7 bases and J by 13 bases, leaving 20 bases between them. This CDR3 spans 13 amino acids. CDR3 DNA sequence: TGTGCCAGCAACCCGGGACCCGTTGGTGAACAGTTCTTC. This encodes CASNPGPVGEQFF.

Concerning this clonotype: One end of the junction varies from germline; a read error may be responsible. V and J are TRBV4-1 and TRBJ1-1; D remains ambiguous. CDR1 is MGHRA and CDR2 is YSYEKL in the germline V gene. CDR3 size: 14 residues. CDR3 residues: CASSHRRENAEAFF. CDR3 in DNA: TGCGCCAGCAGCCACCGGAGAGAGAACGCTGAAGCCTTCTTT.

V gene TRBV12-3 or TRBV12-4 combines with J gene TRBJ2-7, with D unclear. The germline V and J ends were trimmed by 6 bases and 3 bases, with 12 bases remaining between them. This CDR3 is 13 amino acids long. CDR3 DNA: TGTGCCAGCAGGGGTATATGGGGCTACGAGCAGTACTTC. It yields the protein CASRGIWGYEQYF.

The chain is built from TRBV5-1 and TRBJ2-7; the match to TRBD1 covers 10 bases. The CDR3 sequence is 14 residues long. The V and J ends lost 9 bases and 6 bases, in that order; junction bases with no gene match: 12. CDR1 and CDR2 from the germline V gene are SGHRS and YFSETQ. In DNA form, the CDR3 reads TGCGCCAACCACTCCTGGACAGGGGGAAGCGAGCAGTACTTC. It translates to CANHSWTGGSEQYF.

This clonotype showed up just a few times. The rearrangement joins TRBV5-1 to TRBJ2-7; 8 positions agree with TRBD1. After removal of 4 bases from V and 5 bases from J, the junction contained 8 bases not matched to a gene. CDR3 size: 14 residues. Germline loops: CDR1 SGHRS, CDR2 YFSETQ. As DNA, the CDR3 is TGCGCCAGCAGCCACGGACAGGGAGGTAACGAGCAGTACTTC. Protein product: CASSHGQGGNEQYF.

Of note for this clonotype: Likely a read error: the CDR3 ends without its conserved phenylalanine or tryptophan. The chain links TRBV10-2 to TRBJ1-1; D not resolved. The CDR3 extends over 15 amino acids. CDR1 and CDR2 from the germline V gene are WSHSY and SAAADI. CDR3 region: CVSSEWSTLNIEAFL. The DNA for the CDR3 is TGCGTCAGCAGTGAGTGGAGCACTCTGAACATTGAAGCTTTCTTG.

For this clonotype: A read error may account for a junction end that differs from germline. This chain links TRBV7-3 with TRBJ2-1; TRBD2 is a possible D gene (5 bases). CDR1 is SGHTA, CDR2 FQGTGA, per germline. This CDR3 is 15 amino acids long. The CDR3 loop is CASTLGLAVYNERFF. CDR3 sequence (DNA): TGTGCCAGCACCTTAGGTCTAGCAGTCTACAATGAGCGGTTCTTC. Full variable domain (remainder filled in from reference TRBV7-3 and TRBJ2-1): GAGVSQTPSNKVTEKGKYVELRCDPISGHTALYWYRQSLGQGPEFLIYFQGTGAADDSGLPNDRFFAVRPEGSVSTLKIQRTERGDSAVYLCASTLGLAVYNERFFGPGTRLTVL.